This T cell receptor beta chain was identified during a study of regulatory dendritic cells for organ transplantation. General observations from the study: Regulatory dendritic cells appeared to expand memory CD8+ clones less than mature ones. Of resting T cell subsets, memory CD8+ had the most alloreactive clonotypes. Naive T cells showed high diversity, memory cells less, memory CD8+ least.

Here immunoSEQ multiplex PCR was the method, and the copy in TCRdb shows in-frame clones only, minus some. The data contain tens of thousands of clones, 60% to 80% of them singletons. CD4+ or CD8+ T cells were sorted as naive CD45RA+ or memory CD45RO+. This CDR3 comprises 15 residues. Germline CDR1 and CDR2: ENHRY and SYGVKD. V lost 7 bases and J lost 8; bases outside the gene matches: 15. As for this clone: Its antigen is as yet unknown.

The sample was memory CD4+ T cells from blood. As for subset: CD45RO+ memory T cells. This TCR was recovered from a human donor in good health. The chain joins TRBV10-3 to TRBJ1-2, with 8 positions matching TRBD1. CDR3 sequence: CAITGEDRVISGYTF. In DNA form, the CDR3 reads TGTGCCATCACTGGGGAGGACAGGGTAATATCAGGCTACACCTTC.